These 19 T cell receptor beta chains share one sample of origin, sequenced in a study of T-cell memory formation after mild COVID-19. TCRdb independently ran MiXCR on the 5' RACE reads; one entry per CDR3 protein. The table lists 450,000 or so distinct CDR3 sequences, 20% of them singletons. The sample was PBMCs or a T cell subset sorted from them (not recorded which). The source is an adult woman who had mild COVID-19 (a few samples of this study predate the infection). Cell type and time point are not known.

V usage is TRBV7-2 and J usage is TRBJ1-3; no firm D call. The CDR3 consists of 14 residues. CDR1 and CDR2 (germline): SGHTA, FQGNSA. V lost 3 bases and J lost 2, with 8 bases in between. CDR3 protein: CASSFVVAGNTIYF. The CDR3 DNA is TGTGCCAGCAGCTTCGTGGTGGCTGGAAACACCATATATTTT.

The rearrangement joins TRBV24-1 to TRBJ2-1; 9 nucleotides line up with TRBD2. The CDR3 has 17 residues. The ends lost 4 bases at V and 4 bases at J; junction bases unmatched: 10. The germline V gene has CDR1 KGHDR and CDR2 SFDVKD. CDR3 amino acids: CATSDPLRAGGYNEQFF. The CDR3 region has the DNA TGTGCCACCAGTGACCCCCTCCGAGCGGGAGGATACAATGAGCAGTTCTTC.

This clonotype was counted only a few times. The chain carries TRBV6-5 and TRBJ2-1; D not resolved. The CDR3 contains 16 residues. V was pared by 2 bases and J by 3 bases, with 14 bases between. CDR1 is MNHEY, CDR2 SVGAGI, per germline. CDR3 DNA sequence: TGTGCCAGCAGTTACCACTCAATCGGGTACTACAATGAGCAGTTCTTC. It translates to CASSYHSIGYYNEQFF.

This rearrangement joins TRBV24-1 to TRBJ2-5; 7 bases fit TRBD2. The CDR3 totals 13 residues. V shed 5 bases, J shed 1 base, and the junction held 0 bases outside the gene matches. The germline gives CDR1 KGHDR, CDR2 SFDVKD. The CDR3 DNA reads TGTGCCACCAGTGCGGGGGGCCAAGAGACCCAGTACTTC. This encodes CATSAGGQETQYF.

The chain recombines TRBV20-1 with TRBJ1-2; 10 bases align to TRBD1. This CDR3 contains 16 residues. Germline CDR1 and CDR2: DFQATT and SNEGSKA (reference sequence). Trimming removed 5 bases from V and 4 bases from J; junction bases left unmatched: 13. The CDR3 region is CSAFSTGGLIIYGYTF. CDR3 DNA: TGCAGTGCTTTTTCGACAGGGGGCTTGATTATCTATGGCTACACCTTC.

The V and J genes are TRBV12-3 or TRBV12-4 and TRBJ2-1; 7 nucleotides match TRBD1. The CDR3 consists of 14 residues. Trimming at V came to 5 bases and at J to 8 bases, leaving 9 bases not matched to a gene. CDR3 sequence (DNA): TGTGCCAGCAGTCTATACACAGGGGCGGATGAGCAGTTCTTC. Its translation is CASSLYTGADEQFF.

In its sample, this clonotype was seen a few times. The rearrangement joins TRBV5-5 to TRBJ1-5; 11 nucleotides align to TRBD1. J was trimmed by 4 bases and V by 1 base; bases with no gene match: 4. Per the germline V gene, CDR1 is SGHKS and CDR2 is YYEKEE (reference sequence). CDR3 length equals 16 residues. This CDR3 is CASSLRDRGGNQPQHF. CDR3 sequence (DNA): TGTGCCAGCAGCTTGCGGGACAGGGGGGGAAATCAGCCCCAGCATTTT. Combining the CDR3 with reference TRBV5-5 and TRBJ1-5 gives the whole variable domain DAGVTQSPTHLIKTRGQQVTLRCSPISGHKSVSWYQQVLGQGPQFIFQYYEKEERGRGNFPDRFSARQFPNYSSELNVNALLLGDSALYLCASSLRDRGGNQPQHFGDGTRLSIL.

This clonotype was recorded many times. This chain connects TRBV12-3 or TRBV12-4 to TRBJ1-1; D unresolved. The CDR3 loop spans 13 amino acids. Trimming cost V 0 bases and J 1 base, with 3 bases left between them. DNA for the CDR3: TGTGCCAGCAGTTTAGCGGCGAACACTGAAGCTTTCTTT. Translating it yields CASSLAANTEAFF.

The V gene is TRBV15, the J gene TRBJ2-1; either TRBD1 or TRBD2 may fit D (6 bases each). This CDR3 has 14 amino acids. Germline values: CDR1 LNHNV, CDR2 YYDKDF (reference sequence). The V gene lost 1 base and the J gene lost 7 bases, with 11 bases spanning the gap. The CDR3 bases are TGTGCCACCAGCAGAGGTAGGGGGAGGAATGAGCAGTTCTTC. This translates into CATSRGRGRNEQFF.

This chain joins TRBV24-1 and TRBJ1-5, with D unresolved. Per the germline V gene, CDR1 is KGHDR and CDR2 is SFDVKD. The CDR3 has 16 residues. V lost 2 bases, J lost 9 bases, and 19 bases lay in between. CDR3 sequence: CATSDSSFAPLGPQHF. As DNA, the CDR3 is TGTGCCACCAGTGATTCATCCTTCGCTCCTCTGGGGCCCCAGCATTTT.

This clonotype was counted ten times or more. The V gene is TRBV5-1, the J gene TRBJ2-6; D is unclear. The CDR3 runs to 16 residues. Germline loops: CDR1 SGHRS, CDR2 YFSETQ. Trimming stripped 4 bases from V and 0 bases from J, with 11 bases between. CDR3: CASSVPQSSGANVLTF. DNA of the CDR3: TGCGCCAGCAGCGTCCCCCAGAGCTCTGGGGCCAACGTCCTGACTTTC.

This clonotype has more than one count but fewer than ten. The rearrangement links TRBV20-1 to TRBJ1-1; possibly TRBD1 for D (6 bases). Germline V gives CDR1 DFQATT, CDR2 SNEGSKA (reference sequence). V was shortened by 3 bases and J by 0 bases, with 17 bases between the two germline ends. CDR3 length equals 16 residues. In DNA form, the CDR3 reads TGCAGTGCTAGTCCCACAGGGCTGAAGATGAACACTGAAGCTTTCTTT. Its protein is CSASPTGLKMNTEAFF.

V is TRBV4-1 and J is TRBJ1-2; maybe TRBD1 (6 bases). The germline V and J ends were trimmed by 1 base and 3 bases, with 9 bases remaining between them. The CDR3 is 14 amino acids. Per germline, CDR1 MGHRA and CDR2 YSYEKL. CDR3 DNA sequence: TGCGCCAGCAGCCAAGGCAGGGGTGACTATGGCTACACCTTC. It yields the protein CASSQGRGDYGYTF.

V and J are TRBV25-1 and TRBJ2-7, with TRBD2 matching 10 bases. With V trimmed by 5 bases and J by 7 bases, 2 bases remained unmatched. The CDR3 has 12 residues. From germline, CDR1 is MGHDK and CDR2 SYGVNS. The CDR3 loop reads CASSKLAGEQYF. DNA of the CDR3: TGTGCCAGCAGTAAACTAGCGGGAGAGCAGTACTTC.

The J gene is TRBJ1-1, the V gene TRBV9, with 9 bases matching TRBD1. CDR3 length equals 15 residues. The V and J ends lost 0 bases and 5 bases, in that order; junction bases with no gene match: 5. Germline lookup yields CDR1 SGDLS and CDR2 YYNGEE. The CDR3 protein is CASSVGTGGFTEAFF. CDR3 DNA: TGTGCCAGCAGCGTAGGTACAGGGGGCTTTACTGAAGCTTTCTTT.

A few counts support this clonotype. The chain carries TRBV11-2 and TRBJ1-2, with a possible D match to TRBD1 (6 bases). This CDR3 has 12 residues. V shed 4 bases and J shed 8 bases, with 11 bases lying between them. Germline V CDR1 and CDR2: SGHAT, FQNNGV. The CDR3 sequence: CASSSGRGGYTF. DNA for the CDR3: TGTGCCAGCAGCTCAGGCAGGGGCGGCTACACCTTC.

This clonotype was seen a handful of times. This chain's CDR3 is CASSRDLGSYNEQFF. In DNA, the CDR3 is TGCGCCAGCAGCCGGGACCTGGGCTCCTACAATGAGCAGTTCTTC. The chain links TRBV5-1 to TRBJ2-1; D could derive from TRBD1 or TRBD2 (5 bases each). From germline, CDR1 is SGHRS and CDR2 YFSETQ. V was pared by 4 bases and J by 0 bases, with 11 bases between. The CDR3 sequence is 15 residues long.

The J gene is TRBJ2-1, the V gene TRBV5-1, with TRBD1 identical over 8 bases. CDR3 length equals 16 residues. Germline V gene lookup returns CDR1 SGHRS and CDR2 YFSETQ. V was pared by 4 bases and J by 10 bases, with 16 bases of the junction left unmatched. The CDR3 DNA sequence: TGCGCCAGCAGCATATTCACAGGGGGTGCACTCCGAGAGCAGTTCTTC. It is translated as CASSIFTGGALREQFF.

This clonotype turned up a few times. This rearrangement joins TRBV20-1 to TRBJ2-3; 8 positions agree with TRBD1. Germline values: CDR1 DFQATT, CDR2 SNEGSKA (reference sequence). The CDR3 loop spans 13 amino acids. V lost 6 bases to trimming and J lost 3 bases; unmatched junction nucleotides: 5. Here the CDR3 DNA reads TGCAGTGCCCCCGACAGGGGAACAGATACGCAGTATTTT. Protein product: CSAPDRGTDTQYF.